These T cell receptor beta chains were read from a single sample in a study of blood T cell repertoires in COVID-19. Only in-frame clones appear in the TCRdb table, and some are missing; sequencing was by immunoSEQ multiplex PCR. The data show fewer than 250,000 clones, with more than 60% seen just once and roughly 12% held by the top ten. Sequenced input: peripheral blood. The origin of the receptors is a woman between 45 and 60 years old with acute or convalescent COVID-19. Both conserved end residues are trimmed from each CDR3. A D gene is named only where the DNA matches it firmly. For some rows the clone size is stated as once, few or many, or as a class when expanded; others skip it.

TRBJ2-7 | TRBV7-8 | NA | NA | ASSLVAGNYEQY
TRBJ2-7 | TRBV6-5 | once | NA | ASIAQGGPYEQY
TRBJ2-7 | TRBV5-4 | NA | TRBD1 | ASSWGTGGYEQY
TRBJ1-6 | TRBV6-5 | NA | NA | ASRLASPLH
TRBJ1-4 | TRBV28 | NA | NA | ASSPETYLQGEKLF
TRBJ2-5 | TRBV5-6 | NA | TRBD1 | ASSPISTGGGETQY
TRBJ1-5 | TRBV28 | few | TRBD1 | ASSLQGARDQPQH
TRBJ1-1 | TRBV11-3 | NA | NA | ASSAIRAEAF
TRBJ2-3 | TRBV9 | NA | TRBD1 | ASSVPTGVAGDTQY
TRBJ1-4 | TRBV9 | few | TRBD1 | ASSESGTEEKLF
TRBJ2-2 | TRBV6-5 | NA | NA | ATRWGANTGELF
TRBJ2-3 | TRBV7-9 | NA | NA | ASSPRGSTDTQY
TRBJ1-1 | TRBV11-2 | few | TRBD1 | ASSLVGQGVLSTEAF
TRBJ1-1 | TRBV5-6 | NA | NA | ASSLWLNTEAF
TRBJ1-2 | TRBV6-5 | NA | NA | ASSYSSRGDYGYT
TRBJ1-1 | TRBV5-6 | once | NA | ASSDGQLSNTEAF
TRBJ2-3 | TRBV6-2/TRBV6-3 | NA | NA | ASSSSTGMRDTQY
TRBJ2-7 | TRBV7-2 | NA | NA | ASSLGSSDEQY
TRBJ1-2 | TRBV4-3 | NA | TRBD1 | ASSQELDRGRYGYT
TRBJ2-3 | TRBV9 | NA | TRBD2 | ASSVGVGGGFTDTQY
TRBJ1-5 | TRBV4-1 | NA | NA | ASSPLQGQPQH
TRBJ2-7 | TRBV24-1 | NA | NA | ATSDSGGYSYEQY
TRBJ2-1 | TRBV5-6 | NA | TRBD2 | ASSLFSGRAFHNEQF
TRBJ2-7 | TRBV7-9 | NA | NA | ASSPFPGYEQY
TRBJ2-1 | TRBV4-3 | few | TRBD2 | ASSQDATSGRYNEQF
TRBJ1-6 | TRBV6-5 | few | TRBD1 | ASRGDSYNSPLH
TRBJ1-1 | TRBV19 | few | TRBD1 | ASRATGTGTEAF
TRBJ1-2 | TRBV11-2 | NA | NA | ASSSLRLAGYT
TRBJ2-5 | TRBV25-1 | NA | TRBD1 | ASSDPRGRGETQY
TRBJ1-4 | TRBV28 | NA | NA | ASTLTQRGEKLF
TRBJ2-7 | TRBV7-9 | NA | NA | ASSYAAGLRIEQY
TRBJ1-4 | TRBV7-9 | NA | NA | ASGGNTNEKLF
TRBJ2-2 | TRBV24-1 | NA | TRBD1 | ATSDVSGTGITGELF
TRBJ2-5 | TRBV5-1 | NA | NA | ASATSPTGFETQY
TRBJ1-6 | TRBV28 | NA | TRBD1 | ASRTQQGSYH
TRBJ2-2 | TRBV19 | once | TRBD2 | ASTLAGGFTGELF
TRBJ1-5 | TRBV10-3 | NA | NA | AISESRQEEQH
TRBJ1-6 | TRBV2 | NA | NA | ASYPSSYNSPLH
TRBJ1-5 | TRBV15 | NA | NA | ATSRDLGGVGSNQPQH
TRBJ2-1 | TRBV18 | NA | TRBD2 | ASSPPSGNFNEQF
TRBJ2-1 | TRBV5-4 | NA | NA | ASSLQLVEF